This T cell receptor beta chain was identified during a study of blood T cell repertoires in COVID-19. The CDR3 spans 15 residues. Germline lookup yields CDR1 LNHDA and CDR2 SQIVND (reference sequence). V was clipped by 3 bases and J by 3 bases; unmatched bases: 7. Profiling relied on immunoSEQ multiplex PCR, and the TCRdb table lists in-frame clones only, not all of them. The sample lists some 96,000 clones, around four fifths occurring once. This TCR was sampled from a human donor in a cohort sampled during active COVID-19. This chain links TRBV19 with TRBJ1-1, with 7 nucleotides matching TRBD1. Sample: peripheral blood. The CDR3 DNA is TGTGCCAGTAGTATTATACAGGGGTCCGACACTGAAGCTTTCTTT. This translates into CASSIIQGSDTEAFF.